These 5 T cell receptor beta chains were all obtained from the same sample, sequenced in a study of Ad26.COV2.S vaccination and SARS-CoV-2 variants. The method was immunoSEQ multiplex PCR; TCRdb's version includes in-frame clones alone and lacks a portion of them. There are about 350,000 clones in the sample; about 88% occur only once, and 6.4% lies in the top ten. Treatment of the sample: some 20 received Ad26.COV2.S at low or high dose, single or two shots; roughly five received placebo; per-sample allocation not given. Sampling took place 63 days after the first vaccine or placebo injection. This material consisted of peripheral blood, taken in a trial of Ad26.COV2.S vaccine versus placebo. Every receptor here comes from a person between 18 and 65 years old who received the Ad26.COV2.S COVID-19 vaccine or a placebo.

This clone was observed a few times. The CDR3 protein is CASSLVAALYGYTF. The CDR3 nucleotides are TGTGCCAGCAGCTTGGTTGCTGCACTCTATGGCTACACCTTC. The genes are TRBV5-6 and TRBJ1-2; D remains ambiguous. The CDR3 covers 14 residues. Germline V gene sequence: CDR1 SGHDT, CDR2 YYEEEE. Trimming took off 0 bases at V and 4 bases at J, with 10 bases between the two ends.

The chain recombines TRBV7-9 with TRBJ1-1, with a tentative D call TRBD1 (5 bases). This CDR3 region has 14 residues. Trimming stripped 2 bases from V and 5 bases from J, with 12 bases between. Germline lookup yields CDR1 SEHNR and CDR2 FQNEAQ (reference sequence). The CDR3 region is CASSLSTPGTEAFF. CDR3 DNA: TGTGCCAGCAGCTTAAGCACCCCAGGGACTGAAGCTTTCTTT.

The J gene is TRBJ2-5, the V gene TRBV7-9; tentatively, D is TRBD1 (6 bases). Germline lookup yields CDR1 SEHNR and CDR2 FQNEAQ (reference sequence). The CDR3 sequence is 14 residues long. The V and J ends lost 5 bases and 3 bases respectively, with 13 bases between them. In DNA form, the CDR3 reads TGTGCCAGCAGCCCCGGGACAAGTAAAGAGACCCAGTACTTC. It translates to CASSPGTSKETQYF.

The chain is built from TRBV30 and TRBJ1-5; the D is unclear. Germline V CDR1 and CDR2: GTSNPN, SVGIG (reference sequence). Trimming left V 0 bases short and J 10 bases short, with 16 bases between. The CDR3 runs 14 residues. In DNA form, the CDR3 reads TGTGCCTGGAGTGTACCCCAGATTGGCTCCCCCCAGCATTTT. Protein sequence: CAWSVPQIGSPQHF.

This sequence joins TRBV28 and TRBJ2-3; 9 bases are a match to TRBD2. V trimming: 2 bases; J trimming: 2 bases; junction bases outside the gene matches: 5. Germline CDR1 reads MDHEN; CDR2 reads SYDVKM. CDR3 length equals 16 residues. CDR3: CASSLGLAGLTDTQYF. DNA for the CDR3: TGTGCCAGCAGTTTAGGGCTAGCGGGACTCACAGATACGCAGTATTTT.